This T cell receptor beta chain was recorded in a study of identical twins (dated by TCRdb to 2016 to 2018). As for the study more broadly: To test whether fetal clonotypes persist, the study used deep sequencing on TCR alpha and beta repertoires from monozygotic twins, unrelated adults of various ages, and cord blood. Replicate twin experiments were performed at different times using different library preparation protocols to rule out contamination. Study-level results and caveats: Recombination models systematically underestimated out-of-frame TCR alpha sharing in monozygotic twins but agreed with sharing between unrelated individuals. A weaker excess of twin sharing was found in beta out-of-frame sequences because the signal-to-noise ratio was lowered by fewer shared sequences. Invariant T cells such as MAIT and iNKT could partly confound zero-insertion analyses, although diverse VJ usage argued against such confounding for most clonotypes. Conclusions relied on cross-sectional statistical analysis, since the same donors could not be followed over many years. Abundant cord blood beta clonotypes carried fewer insertions; young adult naive repertoires showed a weaker similar trend, while memory repertoires showed none. Compared with coincidental sharing between unrelated individuals, an excess of low generation-probability sequences was observed among out-of-frame TCR alpha sequences shared between twins.

Receptor amplification or capture employed 5' RACE. The sequencing machine was an Illumina HiSeq 2000. A universal primer binding site was added through template switching, and the final cDNA carried a unique molecular identifier so that TCR cDNA molecules could be counted accurately. Specific primers in the conserved constant-segment region were used to synthesize first-strand cDNA for the TCR alpha and beta chains. To control for contamination, every cDNA library was double barcoded, receiving both a SMART-Mk sample barcode and Illumina barcodes. TruSeq adapter sequences along with Illumina sample barcodes were introduced in two successive PCR steps. Sequencing of the TCR alpha and beta cDNA libraries was done on the Illumina HiSeq platform using custom primers. In the source study's methods: Raw reads were processed with MiGEC to extract unique molecular identifiers, and MiXCR was used to determine CDR3 positions. Recombination models were inferred per individual with the repgenHMM and IGoR tools using an EM algorithm. The tcR package in R was used for shared clonotype analysis, with sharing normalized by the product of cloneset sizes. Out-of-frame nonproductive sequences were analyzed to study raw recombination free of thymic and clonal selection effects. TCRdb itself trimmed the public reads at Q25 with fastp, ran MiXCR and retained productive beta chains. Every distinct CDR3 protein forms one entry, paired with its most common genes and DNA. These V and J calls are TCRdb output, not the study's own analysis. The sample profile shows a few hundred thousand distinct CDR3 sequences; approximately 15% of them were found once. The top ten clonotypes cover around 0.98% of the sample.

This clonotype has just a few counts. What this receptor recognizes is not known. Base quality data are lacking; no much larger clone is found one base away. Every donor in the study was a healthy Caucasian. The twin cohort consisted of three pairs of female monozygotic twins, all aged about 18 to 30 years. Positive isolation kits from Invitrogen were used to isolate the CD4+ and CD8+ T cell populations. From cysteine to phenylalanine, the CDR3 is 13 amino acids long. Solely the CDR3 DNA is kept, with 39 bases framed from the first base. According to the germline V gene, CDR1 reads SNHLY and CDR2 reads FYNNEI. V is cut by 7 bases and J by 7 bases, and the space between the germline ends is 11 bases. The same sample was also used in a study of yellow fever vaccine responses in identical twins. As noted in the second study: According to the authors, in identical twins the way T cells responded to vaccination appeared partly convergent and partly personalized. The study precisely tracked vaccine-responding T cell clones in identical twins.

The source of this sequence is a woman aged 18-29 years in good health. The sequenced sample was CD4+ T cells sorted from blood. This sequence uses TRBV2 and TRBJ1-6; TRBD1 is a possible D gene, resting on 5 matching bases. The DNA reads TGTGCCAGCACCCCCTCAGGGAATTCACCCCTCCACTTT. The resulting protein is CASTPSGNSPLHF. The entire variable domain, with the stretches around the CDR3 drawn from the reference TRBV2 and TRBJ1-6 proteins, is EPEVTQTPSHQVTQMGQEVILRCVPISNHLYFYWYRQILGQKVEFLVSFYNNEISEKSEIFDDQFSVERPDGSNFTLKIRSTKLEDSAMYFCASTPSGNSPLHFGNGTRLTVT.